The clone carrying this TCR beta chain was counted ten times or more. The antigen remains undetermined. This CDR3 contains 15 residues. Unmatched junction bases numbered 11, after V lost 5 bases and J lost 7 bases. In germline, CDR1 is MNHEY, CDR2 SVGEGT. The source of the sample is a study of early T cells in non-severe SARS-CoV-2 infection. Study-wide findings and caveats: A preference for anti-spike CD8 responses marked VDJdb matching, which missed private and CD4 specificities.

MiXCR was run by TCRdb on the 5' RACE reads, yielding one entry per CDR3 protein. The sample carries 22,000 or so distinct CDR3 sequences, roughly 4.1% recorded once. This chain links TRBV6-2 or TRBV6-3 with TRBJ1-5, with 7 nucleotides matching TRBD1. The sample was whole blood. This clonotype was obtained from an adult who was a healthcare worker with PCR-confirmed SARS-CoV-2 infection or an uninfected control (not recorded which). CDR3 nucleotide sequence: TGTGCCAGCAGTCCACGCACACAGGGGATACAGCCCCAGCATTTT. It is translated as CASSPRTQGIQPQHF.